This T cell receptor beta chain stems from a study of cytomegalovirus exposure and HLA in healthy donors. CDR3 length: 15 residues. The germline V gene has CDR1 SGHDT and CDR2 YYEEEE. The study, taken as a whole, reports: As immune exposure information, only CMV serostatus was available. A later examination showed that TCR association rates differed by HLA locus, with DRB1 most and HLA-C fewest. CMV antigen specificity was confirmed in vitro for three CMV-associated chains. According to a later analysis, donors in an Asian-associated ancestry cluster reportedly had fewer N-insertions than the roughly 630-donor mean.

Notes on this clone: As yet, its antigen is unknown.

PCR amplification relied on 60 Vbeta primers (plus 13 Jbeta primers). The assay was immunoSEQ multiplex PCR, and TCRdb's table has in-frame clones only and misses some. The data show 150,000 to 200,000 clones, with around four fifths seen just once and roughly 9.7% held by the top ten. The receptor was derived from a man in his late teens or twenties in good health and CMV-seropositive. J is TRBJ2-5 and V is TRBV5-6; 8 positions agree with TRBD1. The J call may be incorrect, as the DNA end agrees better with TRBJ2-7. Specimen: PBMCs. This CDR3 reads CASSEQGARPYEQYF. The CDR3 nucleotides read TGTGCCAGCAGCGAGCAGGGGGCGCGACCCTACGAGCAGTACTTC.